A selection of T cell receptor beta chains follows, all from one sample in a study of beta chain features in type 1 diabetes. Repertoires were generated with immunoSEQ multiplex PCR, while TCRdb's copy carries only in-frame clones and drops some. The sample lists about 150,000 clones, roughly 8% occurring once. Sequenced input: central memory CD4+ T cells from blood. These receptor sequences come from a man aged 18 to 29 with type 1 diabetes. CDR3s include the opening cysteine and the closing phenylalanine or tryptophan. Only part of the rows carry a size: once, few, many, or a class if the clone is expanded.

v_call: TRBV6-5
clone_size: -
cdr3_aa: CASSYSSLYEQYF

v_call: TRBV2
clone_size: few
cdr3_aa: CASSDLVVGETQYF

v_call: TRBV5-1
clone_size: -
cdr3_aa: CASNTGANSPLHF

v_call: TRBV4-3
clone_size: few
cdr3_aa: CASSQEYSGNQPQHF

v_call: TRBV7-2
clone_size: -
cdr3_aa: CASSLGWGGVTDTQYF

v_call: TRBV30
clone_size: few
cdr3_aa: CAWGDRGRTEAFF

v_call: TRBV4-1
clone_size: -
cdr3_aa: CASSQELAGVSYNEQFF

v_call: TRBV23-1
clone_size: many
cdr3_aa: CASSQSQSSPINEQFF

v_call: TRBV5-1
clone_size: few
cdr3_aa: CASSLGTGVTGELFF

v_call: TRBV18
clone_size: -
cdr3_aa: CASSPLGLVMGYEQYF

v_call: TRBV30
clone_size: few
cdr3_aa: CAWIAFGTSGNEQFF

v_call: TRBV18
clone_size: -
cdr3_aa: CASSPQTSGVTDTQYF

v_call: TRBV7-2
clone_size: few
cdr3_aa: CASSFMGQGTPLHF

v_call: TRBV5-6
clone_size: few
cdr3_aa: CASSSLAGGRTDTQYF

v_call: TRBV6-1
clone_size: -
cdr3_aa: CASSELGTSVAYEQYF

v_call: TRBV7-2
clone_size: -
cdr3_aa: CASSLAHSSYNEQFF

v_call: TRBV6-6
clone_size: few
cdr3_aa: CASQGNTDTQYF

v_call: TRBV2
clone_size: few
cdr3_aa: CASSVRGQASPLHF

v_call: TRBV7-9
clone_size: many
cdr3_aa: CASSPGQGWGEQFF

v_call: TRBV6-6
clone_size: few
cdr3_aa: CASSQGADYGYTF

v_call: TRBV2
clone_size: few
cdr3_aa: CAIGTKQETQYF

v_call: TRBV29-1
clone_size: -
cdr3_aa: CSVDPGTGTYEQYF

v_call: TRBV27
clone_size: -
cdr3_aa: CASRPLPGGLAGYTF

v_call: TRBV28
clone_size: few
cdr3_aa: CASSGGTVNQPQHF

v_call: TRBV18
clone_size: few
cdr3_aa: CASSPTGNTGELFF

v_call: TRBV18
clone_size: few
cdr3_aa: CASSPETGGGYTF

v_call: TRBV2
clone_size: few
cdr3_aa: CATGGSSYEQYF

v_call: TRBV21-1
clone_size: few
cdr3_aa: CASPMKSGYNSPLHF

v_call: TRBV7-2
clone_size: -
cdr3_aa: CASSLDRGRVNGYTF

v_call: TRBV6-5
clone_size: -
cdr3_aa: CASSPSNYGYTF

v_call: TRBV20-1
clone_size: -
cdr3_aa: CSADRGYGYTF

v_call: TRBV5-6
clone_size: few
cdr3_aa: CASSQPSGTDGYTF